This T cell receptor beta chain was captured by sequencing in a study of T-cell memory formation after mild COVID-19 (dated by TCRdb to about 2021). A note on the overall study: TCR sequence clusters from the two donors were found to be largely donor specific. T-cell clones expanding and contracting after mild COVID-19 in a couple of donors were tracked by longitudinal TCRalpha and TCRbeta repertoire sequencing. Two young, previously healthy adult volunteers made up the cohort, one male and one female. Study-wide conclusions, independent of this receptor: Some responding clones were detected in pre-infection memory, which suggested that pre-existing cross-reactive memory T cells had joined the SARS-CoV-2 response. Clones that contracted from day 15 to 85 showed balanced CD4/CD8 phenotypes, whereas a second wave of clones that expanded from day 15 to 37 leaned towards CD4+. The second-wave clones that peaked on day 37 were not confirmed to be SARS-CoV-2 specific. Contracting CD4+ clones turned up mainly in the CM and EM memory subsets, whereas EMRA was where CD8+ clones were enriched. Only two mild cases were covered in the study, and larger cohorts including severe cases with pre-infection samples were considered necessary.

For sequencing, an Illumina NovaSeq 6000 was employed. TCRalpha and TCRbeta cDNA libraries were constructed by 5'RACE with constant-segment primers, with sample barcodes and unique molecular identifiers being introduced. RNA was extracted from every sample with Trizol reagent. The libraries were amplified in two PCR steps, and the second step added a second sample barcode and Illumina TruSeq adapters. Sequencing of libraries was performed on an Illumina NovaSeq with 2 x 150 bp paired-end reads. The authors' analysis ran thus. With migec v1.2.7, reads were demultiplexed and then collapsed into UMI-guided consensus sequences. Using mixcr v2.1.11, UMI consensuses were aligned to TRA and TRB V and J templates and then assembled into clonotypes. A clonotype was counted as expanded or contracted only if both edgeR and NoisET called the change significant, with noise models trained on biological replicates. For edgeR calls, the cutoffs were a false discovery rate-adjusted p below 0.01 and a log2 fold-change threshold of 1. As an exploratory analysis of dynamics, PCA with hierarchical clustering was applied to max-normalized trajectories of the 1000 most abundant clonotypes. The CD4 or CD8 phenotype of responding clones was assigned using the separately sequenced CD4+ and CD8+ repertoires. The public reads were reprocessed in TCRdb via fastp at Q25 and MiXCR, keeping in-frame beta chains. CDR3 protein sequences are deduplicated, and each keeps its most common genes and DNA. These V and J calls are TCRdb output, not the study's own analysis. The sample records hundreds of thousands of distinct CDR3 sequences, roughly 18% of which are singletons. 12% of the sample lies in the top ten.

Per the germline V gene, MNHNS is the CDR1 and SASEGT is the CDR2. The V end loses 7 bases and the J end loses 0 bases, and a stretch of 18 bases separates them. The CDR3 runs 16 residues from the cysteine to the phenylalanine. Of all the DNA, just the CDR3 is kept, 48 bases in frame from base 1. As regards this clonotype: Its antigen is not yet known. The sample holds no much larger clone one base away, and base qualities are not on file.

PBMCs were isolated by Ficoll-Paque density gradient centrifugation. The sequencing input was PBMCs or a T cell subset sorted from them (not recorded which). Recombination connected TRBV6-1 to TRBJ1-2, and TRBD1 may be the D gene, going by 5 matching bases. The TCR sequence derives from an adult woman who had mild COVID-19 (a few samples of this study predate the infection). The sample titles of this study are shuffled in the database, so cell type and time point are left out; the donor was told from shared clones. The CDR3 has the sequence CASIGVETVTNYGYTF. At the DNA level, the sequence is TGTGCCAGCATTGGGGTAGAGACAGTTACTAACTATGGCTACACCTTC.